This T cell receptor (beta chain) came from a study of human T cells and chemical hapten exposure. Across the whole study: Read at 6 days, the patch tests placed 0.01% DPC on the upper back. Study conclusions and caveats: Expanded TCRs showed more large CDR3 clusters than pre-sensitization or healthy control sets.

Time point described: patch test 1, 2 weeks after DPC sensitization. As to treatment: therapeutic diphenylcyclopropenone sensitization with weekly scalp DPC. Patches went on only after blood had been drawn each time. Donors, patients with alopecia ranging from 18 to 70 years old and judged suitable for DPC, provided samples. TCRdb ran MiXCR on the RACE reads and lists one entry per CDR3 protein. The sample has around 52,000 distinct CDR3 sequences, about 9.3% seen once. The junction had 7 bases not matched to a gene; V was cut back by 4 bases and J by 3 bases. This CDR3 contains 15 residues. The germline gives CDR1 SGHNT, CDR2 YYREEE (reference sequence). Of note for this clonotype: Its antigen is unknown.

This TCR was recovered from a woman in her thirties or forties with alopecia areata. Some clones in this sample may be carry-over from other donors' samples. This material consisted of whole blood, taken in connection with sensitization to the hapten diphenylcyclopropenone (DPC). The genes are TRBV5-4 and TRBJ1-1; 9 bases align to TRBD1. CDR3 coding DNA: TGTGCCAGCAGCCACGACAGGGGGGCGGACACTGAAGCTTTCTTT. Its protein product is CASSHDRGADTEAFF.